A single sample is the source of the 30 T cell receptor beta chains below, sequenced in a study of response to subunit inactivated influenza vaccine. TCRdb re-analysed the RT-PCR reads in MiXCR, keeping a single row per CDR3 protein. The sample has about 480,000 distinct CDR3 sequences, about 25% seen once. The specimen comprised CD4+ T cells sorted from PBMCs, sampled 5 days after vaccination. These receptors were taken from a man aged 50-60 years who received an inactivated influenza vaccine.

The V and J genes are TRBV27 and TRBJ2-7; 14 nucleotides align to TRBD2. CDR1 is MNHEY and CDR2 is SMNVEV in the germline V gene (reference sequence). Unmatched junction bases numbered 13, after V lost 5 bases and J lost 7 bases. The CDR3 is 17 residues long. CDR3: CASSPSTGTSGRLEQYF. The CDR3 DNA reads as TGTGCCAGCAGTCCATCCACCGGGACTAGCGGGAGACTTGAGCAGTACTTC.

The chain recombines TRBV4-2 with TRBJ2-7; TRBD2 matches 9 bases. Germline CDR1 LGHNA, CDR2 YNFKEQ. Trimming removed 4 bases from V and 3 bases from J; junction bases left unmatched: 10. This CDR3 region has 16 residues. The CDR3 spells CASSPGLATVLYEQYF. In DNA form, the CDR3 reads TGTGCCAGCAGCCCAGGACTAGCGACAGTCCTCTACGAGCAGTACTTC.

Worth noting for this clonotype: At one end the junction does not follow the germline gene, possibly because of a read error. V gene TRBV20-1 combines with J gene TRBJ2-2; tentatively, D is TRBD2 (5 bases). Per the germline V gene, CDR1 is DFQATT and CDR2 is SNEGSKA (reference sequence). The CDR3 length is 15 residues. CDR3 sequence reads: CSARPHGRGTGELLF. The CDR3 DNA sequence: TGCAGTGCTAGACCTCATGGACGAGGAACCGGGGAGCTGCTTTTT.

The chain combines TRBV5-5 with TRBJ2-7, with D possibly matching TRBD1 (5 bases). The CDR3 consists of 13 residues. Germline V lookup: CDR1 SGHKS, CDR2 YYEKEE (reference sequence). Trimming left V 6 bases short and J 3 bases short, with 13 bases between. CDR3 region: CASIKTDSYEQYF. The DNA of the CDR3 is TGTGCCAGCATCAAAACCGACAGCTACGAGCAGTACTTC.

This clonotype was counted at least ten times. The chain recombines TRBV20-1 with TRBJ2-1; maybe TRBD1 (6 bases). V lost 2 bases and J lost 9, with 11 bases in between. CDR1 is DFQATT, CDR2 SNEGSKA, per germline (reference sequence). This CDR3 is built from 12 residues. The CDR3 DNA sequence: TGCAGTGCTAGACCTACAGGGACTGAGCAGTTCTTC. Translation: CSARPTGTEQFF.

This clonotype occurred many times. The chain employs TRBV28 and TRBJ2-4; D gene unclear. The CDR3 runs to 15 residues. The V gene lost 3 bases and the J gene lost 0 bases, with 9 bases spanning the gap. Per germline, CDR1 MDHEN and CDR2 SYDVKM. DNA for the CDR3: TGTGCCAGCAGTTTTGGCGGCGTAGCCAAAAACATTCAGTACTTC. It yields the protein CASSFGGVAKNIQYF. Full variable domain (outside the CDR3, taken from reference TRBV28 and TRBJ2-4): DVKVTQSSRYLVKRTGEKVFLECVQDMDHENMFWYRQDPGLGLRLIYFSYDVKMKEKGDIPEGYSVSREKKERFSLILESASTNQTSMYLCASSFGGVAKNIQYFGAGTRLSVL.

The CDR3 sequence: CASSYSLGTSGRKNEQFF. In DNA form, the CDR3 reads TGTGCCAGCAGTTACTCCTTGGGGACTAGCGGGAGGAAAAATGAGCAGTTCTTC. V usage is TRBV6-5 and J usage is TRBJ2-1; 15 bases line up with TRBD2. Germline CDR1 is MNHEY and CDR2 is SVGAGI. With V trimmed by 0 bases and J by 7 bases, 7 bases remained unmatched. The CDR3 runs 18 residues.

V is TRBV7-8 and J is TRBJ2-1, with TRBD2 identical over 7 bases. Germline V CDR1 and CDR2: SGHVS, FQNEAQ. V lost 6 bases, J lost 5 bases, and 4 bases stayed unmatched. This CDR3 is 13 amino acids long. As DNA, the CDR3 is TGTGCCAGCAGTTTTACTAGCGACAATGAGCAGTTCTTC. Its protein is CASSFTSDNEQFF.

This clonotype was counted at least ten times. The chain employs TRBV27 and TRBJ2-1, with 13 bases aligning to TRBD2. The V segment lost 2 bases and the J segment 10 bases; nucleotides outside the gene matches: 5. CDR3 length equals 15 residues. Germline V gene sequence: CDR1 MNHEY, CDR2 SMNVEV (reference sequence). CDR3 in DNA: TGTGCCAGCAGTTTACGACTAGCGGGGGGCCCAGAGCAGTTCTTC. This codes for CASSLRLAGGPEQFF.

This clonotype occurred a few times. V is TRBV5-6 and J is TRBJ2-3, with D perhaps being TRBD1 or TRBD2 (5 bases each). V shed 0 bases and J shed 6 bases, with 8 bases lying between them. The CDR3 is made up of 13 amino acids. The germline gives CDR1 SGHDT, CDR2 YYEEEE. CDR3 sequence: CASSLVRDDTQYF. The CDR3 coding sequence is TGTGCCAGCAGCTTGGTCAGGGACGATACGCAGTATTTT.

V gene TRBV5-1 combines with J gene TRBJ2-3; no firm D call. Germline V CDR1 and CDR2: SGHRS, YFSETQ. The CDR3 spans 15 residues. V lost 0 bases and J 0 bases, leaving 8 bases between the germline ends. CDR3: CASSLAWGSTDTQYF. CDR3 sequence (DNA): TGCGCCAGCAGCTTGGCATGGGGAAGCACAGATACGCAGTATTTT.

The rearrangement links TRBV28 to TRBJ1-6, with D possibly matching TRBD1 (5 bases). Germline-derived CDR1 and CDR2 are MDHEN and SYDVKM. The CDR3 consists of 15 residues. Deletions cut 5 bases from V and 4 bases from J, with 12 bases between. This CDR3 is CASSIPQGYNSPLHF. The CDR3 DNA is TGTGCCAGCAGTATACCCCAGGGTTATAATTCACCCCTCCACTTT.

This clonotype was observed a few times. The rearrangement joins TRBV7-2 to TRBJ2-5; TRBD1 matches 8 bases. Germline-derived CDR1 and CDR2 are SGHTA and FQGNSA. The CDR3 covers 16 residues. V shed 1 base and J 1 base; nucleotides not matched to a gene: 5. The CDR3 nucleotides read TGTGCCAGCAGCTTAGTGGCAGGGGGCCGCCAAGAGACCCAGTACTTC. Encoded protein: CASSLVAGGRQETQYF.

CDR3 in DNA: TGCAGTGCTAGTAGGATCTTAGCGGTCGGGGAGCTGTTTTTT. Protein: CSASRILAVGELFF. V gene TRBV20-1 combines with J gene TRBJ2-2, with D perhaps TRBD2 (6 bases). Germline V gives CDR1 DFQATT, CDR2 SNEGSKA (reference sequence). The CDR3 has 14 residues. Trimming pared 3 bases from V and 7 bases from J, leaving 15 bases between.

In its sample, this clonotype was seen many times. This chain joins TRBV12-3 or TRBV12-4 and TRBJ2-3; D is possibly TRBD2 (7 bases). The CDR3 totals 16 residues. The V end was cut by 0 bases, the J end by 5 bases, with 15 bases between. The CDR3 region has the DNA TGTGCCAGCAGTTTAGCTGGGCGGGGGCAAGGAGATACGCAGTATTTT. Translated: CASSLAGRGQGDTQYF.

V and J are TRBV6-2 or TRBV6-3 and TRBJ2-1; the D call may be TRBD1 or TRBD2 (6 bases each). The CDR3 has 15 amino acids. V dropped 3 bases and J dropped 3 bases, with 12 bases sitting between them. CDR1 and CDR2 (germline): MNHEY, SVGEGT. The CDR3 bases are TGTGCCAGCAGTTATCCGGGGGCAGGCTACAATGAGCAGTTCTTC. As protein: CASSYPGAGYNEQFF.

J is TRBJ2-1 and V is TRBV9, with 11 bases lining up with TRBD2. V lost 1 base and J lost 3; bases outside the gene matches: 3. CDR3 length: 16 residues. Germline CDR1 is SGDLS and CDR2 is YYNGEE. The CDR3 nucleotides are TGTGCCAGCAGCGTATTTAGCGGGGGGGTCTACAATGAGCAGTTCTTC. It yields the protein CASSVFSGGVYNEQFF.

This chain uses TRBV11-2 with TRBJ2-1, with TRBD2 matching 7 bases. Germline V gene lookup returns CDR1 SGHAT and CDR2 FQNNGV. CDR3 length equals 15 residues. The J segment lost 4 bases and the V segment lost 0 bases, leaving 3 bases of the junction unmatched. CDR3 loop: CASSLEGLLYNEQFF. The CDR3 region has the DNA TGTGCCAGCAGCTTAGAGGGACTATTATACAATGAGCAGTTCTTC.

The chain has TRBV11-1 and TRBJ2-3, with 10 bases aligning to TRBD1. Unmatched junction bases numbered 14, after V lost 1 base and J lost 4 bases. The CDR3 extends over 19 amino acids. Germline values: CDR1 SGHAT, CDR2 FQDESV (reference sequence). CDR3 coding DNA: TGTGCCAGCAGCTTAGATTATTCGGGGACAGGGGAGGTCGCAGATACGCAGTATTTT. Translated: CASSLDYSGTGEVADTQYF.

This chain uses TRBV11-1 with TRBJ2-1; perhaps TRBD1 as D (5 bases). V was pared by 1 base and J by 7 bases, with 23 bases between. The germline V gene encodes CDR1 SGHAT and CDR2 FQDESV (reference sequence). The CDR3 contains 18 residues. The CDR3 region is CASSLVGDSRSARNEQFF. DNA of the CDR3: TGTGCCAGCAGCTTAGTAGGGGATAGCCGCTCGGCAAGGAATGAGCAGTTCTTC.

The rearrangement joins TRBV28 to TRBJ2-3; 8 bases align to TRBD2. In germline, CDR1 is MDHEN, CDR2 SYDVKM. V lost 4 bases to trimming and J lost 4 bases; unmatched junction nucleotides: 7. The CDR3 totals 15 residues. CDR3 sequence reads: CASSSPAGEADTQYF. The CDR3 DNA reads TGTGCCAGCAGTTCTCCAGCGGGAGAGGCAGATACGCAGTATTTT.

About this clonotype: A junction end diverges from the germline sequence, so it may reflect a read error. This rearrangement joins TRBV20-1 to TRBJ1-1; D uncertain. CDR1 DFQATT and CDR2 SNEGSKA come from the germline V gene (reference sequence). The CDR3 is 11 amino acids. CDR3 in DNA: TGCAGTGTAGTCCGGAACCCTGAAGCTTTCTTT. Residues: CSVVRNPEAFF.

This clonotype was counted only a few times. The gene calls are TRBV5-1 and TRBJ2-7; TRBD2 is a possible D gene (6 bases). From germline, CDR1 is SGHRS and CDR2 YFSETQ. This CDR3 contains 16 residues. V dropped 2 bases and J dropped 4 bases, with 19 bases sitting between them. CDR3 nucleotide sequence: TGCGCCAGCAGCTTAGAACGACTAGTTAAGGGGTACGAGCAGTACTTC. Translating it yields CASSLERLVKGYEQYF. The full variable domain, its missing parts supplied by reference TRBV5-1 and TRBJ2-7, is KAGVTQTPRYLIKTRGQQVTLSCSPISGHRSVSWYQQTPGQGLQFLFEYFSETQRNKGNFPGRFSGRQFSNSRSEMNVSTLELGDSALYLCASSLERLVKGYEQYFGPGTRLTVT.

The gene calls are TRBV29-1 and TRBJ2-7; D may correspond to TRBD1 or TRBD2 (6 bases each). The CDR3 spans 13 residues. Trimming took off 0 bases at V and 12 bases at J, with 18 bases between the two ends. In germline, CDR1 is SQVTM, CDR2 ANQGSEA. CDR3 sequence reads: CSVEDGQGRGVYF. CDR3 DNA sequence: TGCAGCGTTGAAGATGGGCAGGGGCGGGGAGTGTACTTC.

In its sample, this clonotype was seen a few times. The J gene is TRBJ2-1, the V gene TRBV4-1; D ambiguous. CDR1 is MGHRA, CDR2 YSYEKL, per germline. V lost 1 base to trimming and J lost 5 bases, with 12 bases between them. CDR3 length equals 15 residues. The CDR3 here is CASSQVTRRHNEQFF. CDR3 DNA sequence: TGCGCCAGCAGCCAAGTGACAAGAAGGCACAATGAGCAGTTCTTC.

V and J are TRBV7-8 and TRBJ1-5, with 8 bases fitting TRBD1. The CDR3 length is 16 residues. Trimming at V came to 1 base and at J to 4 bases, leaving 6 bases not matched to a gene. CDR1 is SGHVS and CDR2 is FQNEAQ in the germline V gene. The CDR3, as DNA: TGTGCCAGCAGCTTAGGGCGGACAGGGAGGAATCAGCCCCAGCATTTT. Its translation: CASSLGRTGRNQPQHF.

This clonotype was detected only a few times. The rearrangement joins TRBV24-1 to TRBJ1-1; D is unresolved. Germline CDR1 is KGHDR and CDR2 is SFDVKD. V lost 6 bases to trimming and J lost 1 base, with 8 bases between them. The CDR3 consists of 13 residues. The CDR3 sequence: CATSLSGNTEAFF. DNA for the CDR3: TGTGCCACCAGTTTGTCAGGGAACACTGAAGCTTTCTTT.

This clonotype has just a few counts. The chain carries TRBV29-1 and TRBJ2-1; a possible D gene is TRBD2 (5 bases). Trimming took off 7 bases at V and 0 bases at J, with 10 bases between the two ends. The CDR3 is 13 residues long. Germline values: CDR1 SQVTM, CDR2 ANQGSEA. CDR3 region: CSAGEGSYNEQFF. The CDR3 DNA reads as TGCAGCGCGGGTGAGGGCTCCTACAATGAGCAGTTCTTC.

This chain connects TRBV18 to TRBJ1-1, with D tentatively TRBD1 (6 bases). CDR1 and CDR2 from the germline V gene are KGHSH and LQKENI. The CDR3 loop spans 15 amino acids. Trimming stripped 3 bases from V and 1 base from J, with 12 bases between. Here the CDR3 reads CASSPSEQGNTEAFF. The CDR3 DNA is TGTGCCAGCTCACCCTCCGAACAGGGGAACACTGAAGCTTTCTTT.

The V and J genes are TRBV20-1 and TRBJ2-3, with D possibly matching TRBD2 (7 bases). The V gene's germline CDR1 is DFQATT and CDR2 SNEGSKA (reference sequence). CDR3 length: 13 amino acids. The chain's CDR3 is CFPGRGSTDTQYF. The CDR3 nucleotides are TGCTTCCCAGGGAGGGGGAGCACAGATACGCAGTATTTT.